This is a list of T cell receptor beta chains from one sample in a study of OX40 agonist ivuxolimab in advanced cancers. The assay was immunoSEQ multiplex PCR, and TCRdb's table has in-frame clones only and misses some. The table lists under 25,000 clones, more than 80% of them singletons, with roughly 14% in the top ten. Source: CD4+ or CD8+ T cells sorted from blood, taken in a trial of the OX40 agonist ivuxolimab. The receptors were gathered from an adult with an advanced solid tumor such as melanoma, head and neck, liver or kidney cancer. The CDR3 runs from the conserved cysteine through the conserved F or W. Fields, in order: clone size, J gene, D gene, V gene, CDR3 length, CDR3 protein, CDR3 DNA. The D gene is left open where the match is weak. Only some rows state a clone size, as once, few, many or a class for expanded clones.

>NA|TRBJ2-1|TRBD1|TRBV6-1|14
CASSTGGAYNEQFF
TGTGCCAGCAGTACAGGGGGCGCCTACAATGAGCAGTTCTTC
>NA|TRBJ2-1|TRBD2|TRBV11-2|15
CASSPSGSSYNEQFF
TGTGCCAGCAGCCCGAGCGGGAGCTCCTACAATGAGCAGTTCTTC
>few|TRBJ2-7|NA|TRBV7-9|11
CASSLVGEQYF
TGTGCCAGCAGCTTAGTGGGGGAGCAGTACTTC
>NA|TRBJ1-2|NA|TRBV28|16
CASSPKPLSRVYGYTF
TGTGCCAGCAGCCCTAAACCTTTGAGCAGAGTCTATGGCTACACCTTC
>NA|TRBJ1-1|TRBD1|TRBV27|16
CASSLGAGGMNTEAFF
TGTGCCAGCAGTTTAGGGGCAGGGGGCATGAACACTGAAGCTTTCTTT
>NA|TRBJ2-7|TRBD1|TRBV7-6|12
CASTGQGLEQYF
TGTGCCAGCACGGGACAGGGGCTGGAGCAGTACTTC
>NA|TRBJ1-5|TRBD1|TRBV7-9|14
CASKGGAGNQPQHF
TGTGCCAGCAAAGGGGGCGCGGGCAATCAGCCCCAGCATTTT
>few|TRBJ2-3|NA|TRBV6-1|14
CASSDTTPADTQYF
TGTGCCAGCAGTGATACGACGCCAGCAGATACGCAGTATTTT
>NA|TRBJ2-1|NA|TRBV7-9|15
CASSQGLNPYNEQFF
TGTGCCAGCAGCCAGGGACTGAACCCCTACAATGAGCAGTTCTTC
>NA|TRBJ2-3|NA|TRBV9|15
CASSFAARATDTQYF
TGTGCCAGCAGCTTCGCGGCTCGGGCCACAGATACGCAGTATTTT
>NA|TRBJ1-5|NA|TRBV7-9|12
CASSFEDQPQHF
TGTGCCAGCAGCTTTGAGGATCAGCCCCAGCATTTT
>NA|TRBJ2-1|TRBD1|TRBV27|14
CASSFRDRGDEQFF
TGTGCCAGCAGTTTCCGGGACAGGGGTGATGAGCAGTTCTTC
>once|TRBJ1-1|NA|TRBV7-8|14
CASSLAGLGTEAFF
TGTGCCAGCAGCTTAGCGGGGTTAGGAACTGAAGCTTTCTTT
>NA|TRBJ2-1|NA|TRBV7-9|14
CASSLGKGYNEQFF
TGTGCCAGCAGCTTGGGGAAGGGCTACAATGAGCAGTTCTTC
>NA|TRBJ1-5|NA|TRBV10-3|12
CAISDEVGPQHF
TGTGCCATCAGTGACGAGGTAGGGCCCCAGCATTTT
>NA|TRBJ2-7|TRBD1|TRBV5-1|14
CASRPDRGLYEQYF
TGCGCCAGCAGACCGGACAGGGGGCTCTACGAGCAGTACTTC
>NA|TRBJ2-7|NA|TRBV7-9|13
CASSSGYTYEQYF
TGTGCCAGCAGCTCGGGGTACACCTACGAGCAGTACTTC
>NA|TRBJ1-2|TRBD1|TRBV6-5|15
CASSYSGRGRDGYTF
TGTGCCAGCAGTTACTCGGGCAGGGGGCGGGATGGCTACACCTTC
>NA|TRBJ2-7|NA|TRBV27|13
CASSFKVSYEQYF
TGTGCCAGCAGTTTCAAGGTTTCCTACGAGCAGTACTTC
>once|TRBJ2-1|NA|TRBV13|14
CASSESYSYNEQFF
TGTGCCAGCAGCGAGTCCTACTCTTATAATGAGCAGTTCTTC
>NA|TRBJ2-7|NA|TRBV27|11
CASSFGAEQYF
TGTGCCAGCAGTTTTGGGGCCGAGCAGTACTTC
>NA|TRBJ2-7|NA|TRBV6-6|12
CASHGGDYEQYF
TGTGCCAGTCACGGGGGAGACTACGAGCAGTACTTC
>NA|TRBJ2-7|NA|TRBV19|13
CASSTEGAYEQYF
TGTGCCAGTAGTACCGAAGGAGCCTACGAGCAGTACTTC
>NA|TRBJ2-7|NA|TRBV15|14
CATSREKVEGEQYF
TGTGCCACCAGCAGAGAGAAGGTAGAAGGCGAGCAGTACTTC
>NA|TRBJ1-2|NA|TRBV6-1|16
CASSDITGAYNYGYTF
TGTGCCAGCAGTGACATTACCGGCGCTTACAACTATGGCTACACCTTC
>NA|TRBJ2-1|NA|TRBV7-2|13
CASSLATSNEQFF
TGTGCCAGCAGCTTAGCTACTAGCAATGAGCAGTTCTTC
>NA|TRBJ1-1|NA|TRBV7-9|18
CASSLGSRTAFSNTEAFF
TGTGCCAGCAGCTTAGGGTCCCGGACAGCATTTTCAAACACTGAAGCTTTCTTT
>once|TRBJ2-3|TRBD2|TRBV5-1|19
CASSSSLGVGTSATDTQYF
TGCGCCAGCAGCTCCTCTTTGGGGGTCGGGACTAGCGCCACAGATACGCAGTATTTT
>NA|TRBJ1-1|NA|TRBV27|16
CASSLRPVIWGTEAFF
TGTGCCAGCAGTTTAAGGCCAGTTATTTGGGGGACTGAAGCTTTCTTT
>once|TRBJ1-3|NA|TRBV10-3|17
CASRPVGALYSGNTIYF
TGTGCCTCCCGCCCCGTAGGGGCCCTGTACTCTGGAAACACCATATATTTT
>NA|TRBJ1-3|NA|TRBV6-1|16
CASSEGGWETGNTIYF
TGTGCCAGCAGTGAGGGGGGGTGGGAAACTGGAAACACCATATATTTT
>NA|TRBJ2-5|NA|TRBV7-9|14
CASSFGIMAETQYF
TGTGCCAGCAGCTTCGGTATTATGGCAGAGACCCAGTACTTC